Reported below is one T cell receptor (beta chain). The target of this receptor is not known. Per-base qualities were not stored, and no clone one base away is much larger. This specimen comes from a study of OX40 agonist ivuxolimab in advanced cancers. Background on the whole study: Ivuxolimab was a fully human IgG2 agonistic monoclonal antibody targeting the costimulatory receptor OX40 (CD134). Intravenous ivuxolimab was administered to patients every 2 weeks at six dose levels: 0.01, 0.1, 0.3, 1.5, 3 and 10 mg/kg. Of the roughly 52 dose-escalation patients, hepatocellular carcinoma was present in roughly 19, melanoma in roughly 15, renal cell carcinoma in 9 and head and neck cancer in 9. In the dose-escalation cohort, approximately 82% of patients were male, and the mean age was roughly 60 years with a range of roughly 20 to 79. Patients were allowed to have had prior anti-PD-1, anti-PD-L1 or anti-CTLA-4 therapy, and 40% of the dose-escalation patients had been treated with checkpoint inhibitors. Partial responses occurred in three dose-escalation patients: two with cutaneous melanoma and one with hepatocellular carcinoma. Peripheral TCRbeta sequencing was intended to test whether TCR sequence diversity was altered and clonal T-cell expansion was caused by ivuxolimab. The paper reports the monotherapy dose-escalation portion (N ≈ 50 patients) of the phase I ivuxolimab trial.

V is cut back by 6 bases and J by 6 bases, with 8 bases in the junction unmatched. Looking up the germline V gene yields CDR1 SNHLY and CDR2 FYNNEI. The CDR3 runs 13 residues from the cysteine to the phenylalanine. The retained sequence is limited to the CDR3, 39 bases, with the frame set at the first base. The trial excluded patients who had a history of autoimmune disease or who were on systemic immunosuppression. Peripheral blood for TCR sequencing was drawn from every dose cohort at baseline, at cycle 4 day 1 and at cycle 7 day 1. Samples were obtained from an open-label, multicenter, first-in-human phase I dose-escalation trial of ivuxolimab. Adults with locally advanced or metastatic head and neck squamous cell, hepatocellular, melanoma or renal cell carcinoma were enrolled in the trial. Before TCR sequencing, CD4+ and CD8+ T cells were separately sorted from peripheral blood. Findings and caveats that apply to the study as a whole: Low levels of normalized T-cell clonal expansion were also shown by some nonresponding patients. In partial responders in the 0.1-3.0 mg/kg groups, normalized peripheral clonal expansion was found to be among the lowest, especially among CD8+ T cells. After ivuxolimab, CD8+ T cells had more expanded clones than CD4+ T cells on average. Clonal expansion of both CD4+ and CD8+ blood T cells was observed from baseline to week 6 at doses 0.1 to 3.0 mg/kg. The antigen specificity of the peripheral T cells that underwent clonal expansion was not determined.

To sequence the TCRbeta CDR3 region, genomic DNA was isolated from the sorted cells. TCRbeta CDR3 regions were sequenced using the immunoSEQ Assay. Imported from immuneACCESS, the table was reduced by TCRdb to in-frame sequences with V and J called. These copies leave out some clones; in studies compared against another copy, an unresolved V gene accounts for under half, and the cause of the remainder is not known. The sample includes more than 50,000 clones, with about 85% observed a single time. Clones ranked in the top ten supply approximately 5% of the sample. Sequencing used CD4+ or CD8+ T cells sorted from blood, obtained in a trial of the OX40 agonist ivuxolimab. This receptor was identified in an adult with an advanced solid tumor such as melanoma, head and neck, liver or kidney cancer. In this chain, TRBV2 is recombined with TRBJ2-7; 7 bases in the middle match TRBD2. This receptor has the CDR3 CASSLSRESEQYF. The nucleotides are TGTGCCAGCAGCTTATCGCGGGAGTCCGAGCAGTACTTC.